This T cell receptor beta chain was recorded in a study of cytomegalovirus exposure and HLA in healthy donors. The overall study: Both the 120 validation repertoires and the 666 first-cohort repertoires used the same platform, as reported by a later analysis.

The CDR3 has 13 residues. The study's findings and limits: High specificity and sensitivity for cytomegalovirus status were reported for the classifier.

The repertoire was sequenced with immunoSEQ multiplex PCR; TCRdb's copy has only in-frame clones and lacks some. Of under 250,000 clones in the sample, approximately 87% were seen once. To note about this clone: No antigen is known for it. The junction does not match germline at one end; this may be a read error.

This TCR came from a man between 18 and 29 years old in good health and CMV-seronegative. The chain has TRBV5-3 and TRBJ2-1; a weak D match, TRBD2 (5 bases). TRBV5-3 is recorded as an ORF, its role being uncertain. The source material was PBMCs. CDR3 residues: CARSLSIRRTPVF. The CDR3 region has the DNA TGTGCCAGAAGCTTAAGCATTCGCAGGACTCCGGTCTTC.